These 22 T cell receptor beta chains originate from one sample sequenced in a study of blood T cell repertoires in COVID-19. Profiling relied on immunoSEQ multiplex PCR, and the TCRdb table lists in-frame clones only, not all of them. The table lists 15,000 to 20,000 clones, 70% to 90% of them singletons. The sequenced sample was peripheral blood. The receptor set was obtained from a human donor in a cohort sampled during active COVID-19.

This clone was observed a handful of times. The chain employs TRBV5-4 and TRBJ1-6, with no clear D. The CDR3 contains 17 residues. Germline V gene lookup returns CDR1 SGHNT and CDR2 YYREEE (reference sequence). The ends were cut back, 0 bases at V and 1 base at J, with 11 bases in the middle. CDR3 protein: CASSLGVAGSYNSPLHF. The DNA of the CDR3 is TGTGCCAGCAGCTTGGGGGTGGCGGGTTCCTATAATTCACCCCTCCACTTT.

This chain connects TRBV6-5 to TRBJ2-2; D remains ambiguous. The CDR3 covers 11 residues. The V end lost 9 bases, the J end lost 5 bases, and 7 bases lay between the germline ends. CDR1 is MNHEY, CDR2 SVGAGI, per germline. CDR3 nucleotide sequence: TGTGCCAGTACTTTGACCGGGGAGCTGTTTTTT. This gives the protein CASTLTGELFF.

The DNA of the CDR3 is TGCAGCGCCCAAGGGTCAGGGGGCACTGAAGCTTTCTTT. Amino acids: CSAQGSGGTEAFF. The rearrangement joins TRBV29-1 to TRBJ1-1; 7 positions match TRBD1. This CDR3 has 13 amino acids. The V and J ends lost 7 bases and 4 bases, in that order; junction bases with no gene match: 9. Germline-derived CDR1 and CDR2 are SQVTM and ANQGSEA.

The CDR3 is CASSKTSGTYEQYF. The CDR3 nucleotides read TGTGCCAGTAGTAAGACTAGCGGCACCTACGAGCAGTACTTC. The chain couples TRBV19 to TRBJ2-7, with 9 positions matching TRBD2. Trimming cost V 4 bases and J 2 bases; bases outside gene matches: 3. The CDR3 has 14 residues. CDR1 and CDR2 (germline): LNHDA, SQIVND (reference sequence). The variable domain in full, completed from reference TRBV19 and TRBJ2-7, reads DGGITQSPKYLFRKEGQNVTLSCEQNLNHDAMYWYRQDPGQGLRLIYYSQIVNDFQKGDIAEGYSVSREKKESFPLTVTSAQKNPTAFYLCASSKTSGTYEQYFGPGTRLTVT.

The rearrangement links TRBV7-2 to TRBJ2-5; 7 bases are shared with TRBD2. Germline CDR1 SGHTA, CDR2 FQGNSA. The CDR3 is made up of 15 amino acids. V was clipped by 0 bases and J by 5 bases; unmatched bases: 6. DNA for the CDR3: TGTGCCAGCAGCTTAGCGGGAGGGGCACGGGAGACCCAGTACTTC. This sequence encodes CASSLAGGARETQYF.

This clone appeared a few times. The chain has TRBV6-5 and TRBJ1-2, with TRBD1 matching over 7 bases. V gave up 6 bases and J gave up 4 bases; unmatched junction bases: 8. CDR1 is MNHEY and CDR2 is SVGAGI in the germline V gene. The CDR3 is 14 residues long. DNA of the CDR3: TGTGCCAGCAGAAGACAGGGTATCGCCTATGGCTACACCTTC. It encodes CASRRQGIAYGYTF.

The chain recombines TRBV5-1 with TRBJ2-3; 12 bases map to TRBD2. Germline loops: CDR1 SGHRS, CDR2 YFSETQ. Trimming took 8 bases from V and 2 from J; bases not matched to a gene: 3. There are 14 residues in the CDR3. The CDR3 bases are TGCGCCAGTACTAGCGGGGGGAACACAGATACGCAGTATTTT. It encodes CASTSGGNTDTQYF.

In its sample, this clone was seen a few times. DNA for the CDR3: TGTGCCAGCCTAGGTCAGGGGGCTGTCGAAGCTTTCTTT. Protein: CASLGQGAVEAFF. The rearrangement joins TRBV6-6 to TRBJ1-1; 8 bases map to TRBD1. The CDR3 runs 13 residues. Germline V gene sequence: CDR1 MNHNY, CDR2 SVGAGI (reference sequence). V was pared by 8 bases and J by 8 bases, with 10 bases of the junction left unmatched.

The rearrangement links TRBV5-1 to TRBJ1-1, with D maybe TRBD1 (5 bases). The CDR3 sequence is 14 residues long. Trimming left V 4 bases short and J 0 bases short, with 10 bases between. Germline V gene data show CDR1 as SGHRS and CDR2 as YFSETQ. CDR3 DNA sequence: TGCGCCAGCAGCGCAGGGCCCCTGAACACTGAAGCTTTCTTT. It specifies CASSAGPLNTEAFF.

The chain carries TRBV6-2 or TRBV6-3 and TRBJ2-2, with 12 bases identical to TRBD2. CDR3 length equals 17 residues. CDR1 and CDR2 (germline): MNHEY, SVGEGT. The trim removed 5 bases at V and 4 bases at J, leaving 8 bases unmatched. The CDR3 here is CASSKATSGGRTGELFF. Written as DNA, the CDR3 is TGTGCCAGCAGTAAAGCAACTAGCGGGGGGCGCACCGGGGAGCTGTTTTTT.

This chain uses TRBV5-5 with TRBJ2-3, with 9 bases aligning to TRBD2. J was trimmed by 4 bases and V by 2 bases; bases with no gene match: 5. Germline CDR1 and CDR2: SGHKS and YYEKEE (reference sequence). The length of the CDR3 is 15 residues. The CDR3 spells CASSFSGGLADTQYF. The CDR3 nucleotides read TGTGCCAGCAGCTTCAGCGGGGGGTTGGCAGATACGCAGTATTTT.

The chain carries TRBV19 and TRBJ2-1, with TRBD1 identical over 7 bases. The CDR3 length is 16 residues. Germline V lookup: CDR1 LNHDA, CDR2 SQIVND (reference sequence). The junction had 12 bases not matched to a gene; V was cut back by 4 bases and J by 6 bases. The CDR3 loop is CASSSQYDRVSNEQFF. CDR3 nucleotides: TGTGCCAGTAGTAGCCAATATGACAGGGTGTCCAATGAGCAGTTCTTC.

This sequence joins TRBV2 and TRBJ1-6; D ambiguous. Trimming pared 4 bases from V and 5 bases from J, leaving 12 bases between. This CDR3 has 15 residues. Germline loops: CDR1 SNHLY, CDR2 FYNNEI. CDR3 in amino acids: CASSAIKGDNSPLHF. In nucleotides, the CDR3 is TGTGCCAGCAGTGCCATTAAGGGAGATAATTCACCCCTCCACTTT.

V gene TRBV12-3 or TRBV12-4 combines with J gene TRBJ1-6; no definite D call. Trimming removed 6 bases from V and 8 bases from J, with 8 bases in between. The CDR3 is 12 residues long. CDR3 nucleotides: TGTGCCAGCAGCCAGGCATATTCACCCCTCCACTTT. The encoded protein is CASSQAYSPLHF.

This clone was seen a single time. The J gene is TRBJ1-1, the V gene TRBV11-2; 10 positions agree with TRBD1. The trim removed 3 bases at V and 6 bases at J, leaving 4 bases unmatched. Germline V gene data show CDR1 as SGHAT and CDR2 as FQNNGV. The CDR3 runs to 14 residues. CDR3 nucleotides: TGTGCCAGCAGCTTTGGGGACAGGGGCGCTGAAGCTTTCTTT. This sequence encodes CASSFGDRGAEAFF.

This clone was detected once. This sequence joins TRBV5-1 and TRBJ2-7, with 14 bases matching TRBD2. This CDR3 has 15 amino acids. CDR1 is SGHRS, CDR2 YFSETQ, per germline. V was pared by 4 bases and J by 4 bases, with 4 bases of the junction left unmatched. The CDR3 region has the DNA TGCGCCAGCAGCATGACTAGCGGGGGGGCGTACGAGCAGTACTTC. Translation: CASSMTSGGAYEQYF.

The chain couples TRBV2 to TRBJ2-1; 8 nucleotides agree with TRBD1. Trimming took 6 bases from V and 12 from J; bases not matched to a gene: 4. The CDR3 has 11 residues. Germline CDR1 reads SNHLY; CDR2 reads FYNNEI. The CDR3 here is CASRKGTGQFF. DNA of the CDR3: TGTGCCAGCAGGAAGGGGACAGGGCAGTTCTTC.

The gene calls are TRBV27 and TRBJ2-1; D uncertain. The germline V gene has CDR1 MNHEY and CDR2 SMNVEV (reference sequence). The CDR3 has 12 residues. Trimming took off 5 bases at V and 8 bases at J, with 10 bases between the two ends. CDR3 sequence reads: CASSPARDEQFF. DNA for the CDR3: TGTGCCAGCAGTCCCGCCCGCGATGAGCAGTTCTTC.

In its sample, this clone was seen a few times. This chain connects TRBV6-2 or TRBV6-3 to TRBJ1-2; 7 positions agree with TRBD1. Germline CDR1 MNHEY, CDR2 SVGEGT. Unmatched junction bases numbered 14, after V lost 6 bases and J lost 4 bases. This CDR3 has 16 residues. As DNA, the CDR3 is TGTGCCAGCAGCACTAACCGGGACAGAATTTCCTATGGCTACACCTTC. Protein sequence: CASSTNRDRISYGYTF.

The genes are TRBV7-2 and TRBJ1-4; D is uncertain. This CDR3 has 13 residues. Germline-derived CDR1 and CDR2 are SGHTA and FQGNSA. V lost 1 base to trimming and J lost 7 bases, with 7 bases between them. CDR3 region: CASSLVHGEKLFF. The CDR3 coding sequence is TGTGCCAGCAGCTTAGTGCACGGTGAAAAACTGTTTTTT.

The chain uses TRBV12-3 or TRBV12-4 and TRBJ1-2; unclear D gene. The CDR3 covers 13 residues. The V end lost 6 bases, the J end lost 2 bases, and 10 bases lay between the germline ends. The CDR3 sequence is CASRVTGNYGYTF. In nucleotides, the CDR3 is TGTGCCAGCAGGGTCACGGGGAACTATGGCTACACCTTC.

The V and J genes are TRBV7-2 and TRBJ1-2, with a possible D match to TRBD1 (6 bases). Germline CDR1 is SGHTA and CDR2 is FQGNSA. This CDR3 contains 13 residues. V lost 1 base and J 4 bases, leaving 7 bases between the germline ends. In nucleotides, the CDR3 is TGTGCCAGCAGCTTAGGGACAGTCTATGGCTACACCTTC. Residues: CASSLGTVYGYTF.